This is a list of T cell receptor beta chains from one sample in a study of glioma-infiltrating T cells after dendritic cell vaccination. Produced via immunoSEQ multiplex PCR; TCRdb's table is partial and in-frame only. The top ten hold over 2% of the sample, which has over 80,000 clones, over 75% seen once. The input for sequencing was blood, taken after dendritic cell vaccination. All receptors come from a human donor with glioblastoma. The CDR3 runs from the conserved cysteine through the conserved F or W.

v_call,cdr3_aa
TRBV9,CASSVASGTEDF
TRBV27,CASSKGYGNTIYF
TRBV28,CASSIRHRTTSGANVLTF
TRBV9,CASSVDGLRTGATGELFF
TRBV25-1,CASSGGLAGGASTDTQYF
TRBV6-5,CASSLGGRTEAFF
TRBV6-1,CASIKKVATGELFF
TRBV5-6,CASSSTGLAGVVTGELFF
TRBV5-1,CASSFEGGSNQPQHF
TRBV29-1,CSVVGRGPQSSYNEQFF
TRBV19,CASTSGDGYTF
TRBV7-7,CASSLGGQSEQYF
TRBV5-4,CASSTGTSGRTTYNEQFF
TRBV7-9,CASSSIGRDRGSPYEQYF
TRBV5-1,CASSVGQGGGETQYF
TRBV5-6,CASSQSPKEETQYF
TRBV7-2,CASSLGQANVLTF
TRBV6-1,CASSESRSQPQHF
TRBV19,CASRLGDSGNTIYF
TRBV5-1,CASSLDQGDYGYTF
TRBV19,CAGHAWGSGNTIYF
TRBV4-1,CASSQGLAGVVGANEQFF
TRBV6-1,CASSEWAGNSPLHF
TRBV19,CASNTDYTSYTQYF
TRBV12-5,CASGLGTGRVKQYF
TRBV19,CASSILAGDTDTQYF
TRBV29-1,CSAIQGMGHGYTF
TRBV19,CASRIQGWGNTEAFF
TRBV4-1,CASSQVTGFTVNTEAFF
TRBV2,CASSERGASYNEQFF
TRBV5-1,CASRLEGSDEQFF
TRBV21-1,CASSKAWPGVRDTEAFF
TRBV6-6,CASSTDRGTETQYF
TRBV19,CASSIDYTGQGATGYTF
TRBV4-2,CASSQALQEVYEQYF
TRBV18,CASSPDGIYGYTF
TRBV6-6,CASSYETGNYGYTF
TRBV6-5,CASSYEAEGSYGYTF
TRBV29-1,CSGSGTPYQETQYF
TRBV15,CATSRAYQETQYF
TRBV6-6,CASRGTHDPSNTEAFF
TRBV29-1,CSVEGASGGPGLVF
TRBV5-1,CASSYQTGSRETQYF
TRBV6-5,CASSQRQALVYGYTF
TRBV7-7,CASSHNGASGGPDEQFF
TRBV7-8,CASSFGGAADEQYF
TRBV19,CASTRGYNSPLHF
TRBV27,CASSRLAGTHQETQYF
TRBV5-4,CAIPAGYTDTQYF
TRBV21-1,CASSKAGGNYGYTF